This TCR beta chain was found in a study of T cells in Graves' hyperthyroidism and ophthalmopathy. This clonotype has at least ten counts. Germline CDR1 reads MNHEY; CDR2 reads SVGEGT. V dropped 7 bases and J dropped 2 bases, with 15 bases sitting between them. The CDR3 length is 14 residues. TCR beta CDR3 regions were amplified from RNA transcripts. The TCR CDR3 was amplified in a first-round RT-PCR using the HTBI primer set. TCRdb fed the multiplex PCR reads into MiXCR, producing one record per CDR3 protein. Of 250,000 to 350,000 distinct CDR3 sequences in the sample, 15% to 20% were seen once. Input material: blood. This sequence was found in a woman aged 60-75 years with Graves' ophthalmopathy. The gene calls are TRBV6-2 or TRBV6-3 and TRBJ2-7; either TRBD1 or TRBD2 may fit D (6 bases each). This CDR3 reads CASNRGREAYEQYF. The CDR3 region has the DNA TGTGCCAGCAACCGGGGGCGGGAAGCCTACGAGCAGTACTTC.